This T cell receptor (beta chain) appears in the sequencing data of a study of CXCR3-negative and CXCR3-positive naive CD8 T cells. Notes on this clonotype: Its antigen is unidentified.

The germline CDR1 and CDR2 sequences are MDHEN and SYDVKM. CDR3 length: 12 amino acids. 5' RACE that incorporated UMI labels was used to prepare the TRB cDNA libraries. One entry per CDR3 protein, without DNA, is what TCRdb gives after re-calling the 5' RACE reads. This repertoire includes about 6,800 distinct CDR3 sequences. Points from the study as a whole: A higher hydrophobicity marked the TRB CDR3s of CXCR3-positive naive cells versus CXCR3-negative naive cells.

This sequence joins TRBV28 and TRBJ2-1; TCRdb reports TRBD1, a call that lacks DNA to check it against. The clonotype was recovered from a human donor in good health. Some clones in this sample may be carry-over from other donors' samples. Material: naive CXCR3+ CD8+ T cells from blood. Subset: CD45RO-CCR7+CD27+CD95- naive CD8+ T cells expressing CXCR3 (TNR3+). CDR3 protein: CASRHGGNEQFF.